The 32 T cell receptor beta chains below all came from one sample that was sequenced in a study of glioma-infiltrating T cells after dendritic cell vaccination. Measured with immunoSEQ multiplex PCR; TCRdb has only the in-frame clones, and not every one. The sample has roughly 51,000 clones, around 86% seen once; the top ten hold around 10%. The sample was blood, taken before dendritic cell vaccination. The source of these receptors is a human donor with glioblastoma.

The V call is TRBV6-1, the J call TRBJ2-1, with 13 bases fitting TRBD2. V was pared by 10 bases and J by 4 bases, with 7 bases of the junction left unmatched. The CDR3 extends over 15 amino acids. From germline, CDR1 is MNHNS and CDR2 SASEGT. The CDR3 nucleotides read TGTGCCATCCGACTAGCGGGAGGCTTTTACAATGAGCAGTTCTTC. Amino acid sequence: CAIRLAGGFYNEQFF.

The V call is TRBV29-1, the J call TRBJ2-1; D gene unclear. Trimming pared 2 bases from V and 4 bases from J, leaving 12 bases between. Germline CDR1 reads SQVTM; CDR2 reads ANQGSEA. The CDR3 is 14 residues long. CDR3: CSVEKASAYNEQFF. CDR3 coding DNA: TGCAGCGTTGAAAAGGCCAGCGCGTACAATGAGCAGTTCTTC.

The CDR3 DNA reads as TGTGCCAGCAGCGTAGCCGCGGGACAGGGAGTCTACGAGCAGTACTTC. Encoded protein: CASSVAAGQGVYEQYF. J is TRBJ2-7 and V is TRBV9, with TRBD1 matching 9 bases. V dropped 0 bases and J dropped 3; count of bases not matched to a gene: 7. CDR1 is SGDLS and CDR2 is YYNGEE in the germline V gene. The CDR3 has 16 residues.

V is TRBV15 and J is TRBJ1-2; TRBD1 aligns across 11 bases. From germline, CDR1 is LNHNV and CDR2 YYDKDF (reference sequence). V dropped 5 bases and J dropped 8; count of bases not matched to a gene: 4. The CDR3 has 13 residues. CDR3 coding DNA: TGTGCCACCAGCGGACAGGGGGCGCACGGCTACACCTTC. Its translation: CATSGQGAHGYTF.

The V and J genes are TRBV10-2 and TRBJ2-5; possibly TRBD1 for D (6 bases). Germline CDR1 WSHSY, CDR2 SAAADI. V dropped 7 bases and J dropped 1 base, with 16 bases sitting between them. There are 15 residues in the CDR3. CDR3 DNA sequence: TGCGCCAGCAAGTCGGCAGGGGCCCGCCAAGAGACCCAGTACTTC. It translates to CASKSAGARQETQYF.

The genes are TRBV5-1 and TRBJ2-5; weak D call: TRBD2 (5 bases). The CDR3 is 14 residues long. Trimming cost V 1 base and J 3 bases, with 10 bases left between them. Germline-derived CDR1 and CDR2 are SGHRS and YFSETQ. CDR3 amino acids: CASSLRGSEETQYF. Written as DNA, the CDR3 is TGCGCCAGCAGCTTGCGGGGTTCGGAAGAGACCCAGTACTTC.

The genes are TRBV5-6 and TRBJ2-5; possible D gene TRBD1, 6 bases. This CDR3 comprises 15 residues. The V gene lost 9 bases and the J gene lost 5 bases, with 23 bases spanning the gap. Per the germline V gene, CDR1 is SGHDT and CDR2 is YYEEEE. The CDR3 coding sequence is TGTGCCACCTCCCGGTCTTTGATCCAGGGGGAGACCCAGTACTTC. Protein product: CATSRSLIQGETQYF.

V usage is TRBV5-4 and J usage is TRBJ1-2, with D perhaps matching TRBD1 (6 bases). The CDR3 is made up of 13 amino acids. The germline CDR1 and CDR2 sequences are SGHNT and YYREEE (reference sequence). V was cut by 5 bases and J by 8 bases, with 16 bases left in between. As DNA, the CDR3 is TGTGCCAGCAGGGCTACAGGGATACTCGGCTACACCTTC. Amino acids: CASRATGILGYTF.

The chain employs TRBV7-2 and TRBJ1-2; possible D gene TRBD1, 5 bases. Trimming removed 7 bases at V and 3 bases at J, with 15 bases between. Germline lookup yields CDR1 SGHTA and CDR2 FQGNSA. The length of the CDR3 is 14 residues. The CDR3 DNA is TGTGCCAGCACACCGTGGGGGGAAGACTATGGCTACACCTTC. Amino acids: CASTPWGEDYGYTF.

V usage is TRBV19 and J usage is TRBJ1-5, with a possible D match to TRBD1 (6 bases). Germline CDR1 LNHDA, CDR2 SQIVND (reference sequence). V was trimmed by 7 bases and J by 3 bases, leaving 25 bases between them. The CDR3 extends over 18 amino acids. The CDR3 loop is CASMGLAWTVGFNQPQHF. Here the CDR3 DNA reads TGTGCCAGTATGGGGTTGGCGTGGACAGTAGGATTCAATCAGCCCCAGCATTTT.

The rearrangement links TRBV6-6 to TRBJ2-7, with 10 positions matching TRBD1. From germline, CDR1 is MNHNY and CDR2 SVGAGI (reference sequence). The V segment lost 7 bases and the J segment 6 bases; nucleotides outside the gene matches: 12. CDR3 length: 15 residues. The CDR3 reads CASTYTGTGVSEQYF. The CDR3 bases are TGTGCCAGCACCTATACCGGGACAGGGGTCTCCGAGCAGTACTTC.

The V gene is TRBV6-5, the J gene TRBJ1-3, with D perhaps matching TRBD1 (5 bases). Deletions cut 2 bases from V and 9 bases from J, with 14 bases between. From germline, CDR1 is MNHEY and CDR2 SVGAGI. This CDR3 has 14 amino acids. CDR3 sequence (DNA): TGTGCCAGCAGTTACCCCCAGGGAAGAGCCACCATATATTTT. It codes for CASSYPQGRATIYF.

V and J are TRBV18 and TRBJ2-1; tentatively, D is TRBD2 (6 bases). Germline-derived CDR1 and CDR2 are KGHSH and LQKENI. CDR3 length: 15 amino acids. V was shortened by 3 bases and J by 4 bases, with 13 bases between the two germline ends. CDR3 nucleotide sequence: TGTGCCAGCTCACCTCCCGGGACTGGTTACAATGAGCAGTTCTTC. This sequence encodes CASSPPGTGYNEQFF.

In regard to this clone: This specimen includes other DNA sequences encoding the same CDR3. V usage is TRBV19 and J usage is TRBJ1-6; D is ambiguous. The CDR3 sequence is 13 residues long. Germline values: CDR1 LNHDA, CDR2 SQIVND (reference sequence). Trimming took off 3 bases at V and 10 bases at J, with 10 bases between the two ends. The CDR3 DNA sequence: TGTGCCAGTAGTATGAGCGGAACATCACCCCTCCACTTT. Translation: CASSMSGTSPLHF.

As DNA, the CDR3 is TGCGCCAGCAGCCAAGATCAATGGGGCAGAGCTTACGAGCAGTACTTC. Its translation is CASSQDQWGRAYEQYF. The chain has TRBV4-1 and TRBJ2-7; the D gene is possibly TRBD1 (5 bases). The CDR3 has 16 amino acids. V was pared by 0 bases and J by 4 bases, with 16 bases between. Germline V gene lookup returns CDR1 MGHRA and CDR2 YSYEKL.

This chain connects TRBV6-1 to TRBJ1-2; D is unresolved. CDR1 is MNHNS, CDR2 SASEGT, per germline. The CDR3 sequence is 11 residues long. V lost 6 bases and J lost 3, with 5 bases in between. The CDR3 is CASSLDYGYTF. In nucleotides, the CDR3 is TGTGCCAGCAGCCTCGACTATGGCTACACCTTC.

CDR3 sequence (DNA): TGTGCCATCAGTGAGTCTCCGACTACGAACACTGAAGCTTTCTTT. The encoded protein is CAISESPTTNTEAFF. This chain joins TRBV10-3 and TRBJ1-1; D remains ambiguous. V lost 0 bases and J lost 1, with 9 bases in between. The CDR3 sequence is 15 residues long. Looked up from germline, CDR1 is ENHRY and CDR2 is SYGVKD.

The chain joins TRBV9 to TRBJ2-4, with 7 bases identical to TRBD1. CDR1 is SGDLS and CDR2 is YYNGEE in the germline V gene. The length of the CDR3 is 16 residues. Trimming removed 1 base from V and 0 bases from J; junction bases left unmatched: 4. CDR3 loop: CASSVSGGIAKNIQYF. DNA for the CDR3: TGTGCCAGCAGCGTATCAGGGGGAATAGCCAAAAACATTCAGTACTTC.

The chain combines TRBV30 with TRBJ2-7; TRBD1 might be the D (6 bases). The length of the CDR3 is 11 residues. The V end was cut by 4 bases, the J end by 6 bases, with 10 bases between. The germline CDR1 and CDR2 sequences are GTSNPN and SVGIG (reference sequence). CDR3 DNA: TGTGCCTGGAACAGGGTCGGCGAGCAGTACTTC. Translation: CAWNRVGEQYF.

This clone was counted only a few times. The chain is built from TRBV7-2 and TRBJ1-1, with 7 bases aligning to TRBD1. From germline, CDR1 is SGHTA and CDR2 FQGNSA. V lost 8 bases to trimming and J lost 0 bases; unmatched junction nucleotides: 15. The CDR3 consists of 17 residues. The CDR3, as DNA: TGTGCCAGCGACGCCAAGACAGGGCCTATCATGAACACTGAAGCTTTCTTT. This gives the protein CASDAKTGPIMNTEAFF.

The CDR3, as DNA: TGTGCCATCAGCGGGACAGGGGGCGTTTCGACAGATACGCAGTATTTT. Translating it yields CAISGTGGVSTDTQYF. The rearrangement links TRBV10-3 to TRBJ2-3; 12 nucleotides align to TRBD1. The ends lost 6 bases at V and 3 bases at J; junction bases unmatched: 7. There are 16 residues in the CDR3. Germline V gene lookup returns CDR1 ENHRY and CDR2 SYGVKD.

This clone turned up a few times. The chain's CDR3 is CASSQNYTSYEQYF. The CDR3 nucleotides are TGTGCCAGCAGTCAAAACTACACCAGCTACGAGCAGTACTTC. This chain joins TRBV7-9 and TRBJ2-5; D gene uncertain. The J call could be wrong; TRBJ2-7 is a better fit for the DNA end. The CDR3 covers 14 residues. CDR1 is SEHNR, CDR2 FQNEAQ, per germline (reference sequence).

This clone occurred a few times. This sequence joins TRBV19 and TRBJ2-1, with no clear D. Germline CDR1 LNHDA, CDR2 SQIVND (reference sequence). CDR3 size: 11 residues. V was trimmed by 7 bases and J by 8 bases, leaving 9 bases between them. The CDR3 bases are TGTGCCAGTACCATTCAGGATGAGCAGTTCTTC. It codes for CASTIQDEQFF.

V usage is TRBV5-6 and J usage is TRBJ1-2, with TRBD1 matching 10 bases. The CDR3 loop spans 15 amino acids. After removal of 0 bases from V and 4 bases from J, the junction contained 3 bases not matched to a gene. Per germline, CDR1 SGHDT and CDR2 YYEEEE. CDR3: CASSLGDRGLYGYTF. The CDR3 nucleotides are TGTGCCAGCAGCTTGGGGGACAGGGGCCTCTATGGCTACACCTTC.

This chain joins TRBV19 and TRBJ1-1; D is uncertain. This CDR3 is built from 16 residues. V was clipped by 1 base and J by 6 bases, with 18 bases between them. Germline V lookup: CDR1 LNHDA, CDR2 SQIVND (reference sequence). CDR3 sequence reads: CASSIGGRAKQAEAFF. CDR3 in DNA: TGTGCCAGTAGTATAGGAGGGCGGGCTAAGCAGGCTGAAGCTTTCTTT.

The CDR3 here is CSAAGKDEQYF. The CDR3 bases are TGCAGTGCTGCAGGGAAGGACGAGCAGTACTTC. The chain employs TRBV20-1 and TRBJ2-7, with D maybe TRBD1 (5 bases). Per the germline V gene, CDR1 is DFQATT and CDR2 is SNEGSKA (reference sequence). The CDR3 loop spans 11 amino acids. Trimming removed 5 bases at V and 5 bases at J, with 10 bases between.

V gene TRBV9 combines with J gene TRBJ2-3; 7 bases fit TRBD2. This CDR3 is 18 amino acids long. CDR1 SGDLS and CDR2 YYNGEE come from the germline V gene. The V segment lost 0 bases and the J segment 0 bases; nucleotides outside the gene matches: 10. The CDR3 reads CASSVVSTSRYSTDTQYF. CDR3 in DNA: TGTGCCAGCAGCGTAGTCTCGACTAGCAGATATAGCACAGATACGCAGTATTTT.

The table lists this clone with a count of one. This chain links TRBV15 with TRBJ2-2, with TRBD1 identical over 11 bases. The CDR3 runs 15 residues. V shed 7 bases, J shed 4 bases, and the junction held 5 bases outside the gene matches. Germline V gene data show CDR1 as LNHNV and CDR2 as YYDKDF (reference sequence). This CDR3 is CATIPDRGRTGELFF. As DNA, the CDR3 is TGTGCCACCATCCCGGACAGGGGGCGCACCGGGGAGCTGTTTTTT.

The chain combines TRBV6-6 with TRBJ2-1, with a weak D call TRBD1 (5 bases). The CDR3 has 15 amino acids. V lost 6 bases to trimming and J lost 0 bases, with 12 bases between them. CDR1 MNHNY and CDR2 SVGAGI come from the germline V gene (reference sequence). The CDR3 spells CASRLPDSSYNEQFF. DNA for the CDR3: TGTGCCAGCAGACTTCCTGACAGCTCCTACAATGAGCAGTTCTTC.

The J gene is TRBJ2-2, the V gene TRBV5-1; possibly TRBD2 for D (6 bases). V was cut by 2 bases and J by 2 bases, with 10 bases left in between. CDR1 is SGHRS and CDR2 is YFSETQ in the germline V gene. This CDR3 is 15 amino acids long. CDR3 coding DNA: TGCGCCAGCAGCTTCACGGGGGTCAACACCGGGGAGCTGTTTTTT. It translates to CASSFTGVNTGELFF.

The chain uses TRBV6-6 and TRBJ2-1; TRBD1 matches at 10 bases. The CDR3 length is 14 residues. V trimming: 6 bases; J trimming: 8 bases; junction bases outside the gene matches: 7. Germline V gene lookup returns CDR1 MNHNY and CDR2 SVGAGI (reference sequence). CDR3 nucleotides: TGTGCCAGCAGCTATCCGGACAGGGGGTATGAGCAGTTCTTC. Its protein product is CASSYPDRGYEQFF.

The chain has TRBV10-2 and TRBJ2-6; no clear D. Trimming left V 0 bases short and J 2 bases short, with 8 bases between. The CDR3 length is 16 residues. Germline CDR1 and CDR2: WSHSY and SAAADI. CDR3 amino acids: CASSESRSAGANVLTF. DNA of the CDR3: TGCGCCAGCAGTGAGTCGAGGTCTGCTGGGGCCAACGTCCTGACTTTC.